This T cell receptor beta chain stems from a study of blood T cell repertoires in COVID-19. Study details: Whether acute or convalescent, the COVID-19 samples came from the United States, Italy and Spain. The cDNA or gDNA used as material had been derived from T cells, B-cell-depleted T cells, or PBMCs.

Per the original data handling: Reference gene primer amplification gave estimated nucleated cell counts. TCRdb's copy holds only in-frame clones and misses some; the assay was immunoSEQ multiplex PCR. The V and J calls and the clone size are those of that table, but D and trimming were determined from the DNA. The sample has approximately 170,000 clones; about 92% are singletons. Trimming shortened V by 8 bases and J by 1 base, and 8 bases separated the two germline ends. The CDR3 loop spans 12 amino acids. In germline, CDR1 is LNHDA, CDR2 SQIVND (reference sequence). The sequencing sample was made of peripheral blood. The chain uses TRBV19 and TRBJ1-2; no definite D call. The origin of this receptor is a man in his sixties with active or convalescent COVID-19. CDR3 DNA: TGTGCCAGTGGTGAGGGTAACTATGGCTACACCTTC. It encodes CASGEGNYGYTF.